This paragraph covers one TCR beta chain sequence. The antigen is undetermined. The data are from a study of T-cell reconstitution after alpha-beta-depleted transplantation in children. Study observations and caveats: One year post-transplant, T-cell counts and diversity were largely derived from T cells produced anew. About two months after transplant, alpha-beta T cells reportedly came from several hundred expanded graft clones.

The authors prepared the TCRbeta library with unique molecular identifiers. TCRdb redid the calling of the PCR reads with MiXCR, one entry per CDR3 protein. The sample lists around 490,000 distinct CDR3 sequences; roughly 11% were seen once. The CDR3 totals 16 residues. V dropped 0 bases and J dropped 0 bases, with 8 bases sitting between them. The germline V gene encodes CDR1 SGHTA and CDR2 FQGNSA. The chain recombines TRBV7-2 with TRBJ1-4, with TRBD1 as a possible D gene (5 bases). The material was PBMCs, mostly from graft donor cells, obtained 180 days after TCRalphabeta/CD19-depleted stem cell transplant. This receptor was taken from a female patient aged 2 to 10 who had a stem cell transplant for aplastic anemia, so the T cells may come from the graft donor. The CDR3, as DNA: TGTGCCAGCAGCTTAGCCAGGGAAACAACTAATGAAAAACTGTTTTTT. Protein: CASSLARETTNEKLFF.